A single TCR beta chain is shown here with its context. Its target is unknown. The data were obtained in a study of human versus mouse CDR3 diversity and MHC coevolution. General study points: Mice had fewer CDR3 deletions and insertions than humans on average.

Cells were CD45RO-negative CD62L-positive naive CD4 T cells sorted from PBMCs. The germline V gene has CDR1 SGHNT and CDR2 YENEEA. The CDR3 has 16 amino acids. Trimming took 1 base from V and 11 from J; bases not matched to a gene: 14. The method was immunoSEQ multiplex PCR; TCRdb's version includes in-frame clones alone and lacks a portion of them. The sample yields about 60,000 clones, 94% seen once. The clonotype comes from a person between 55 and 70 years old in good health. The chain links TRBV11-3 to TRBJ2-1; TRBD2 matches 7 bases. Sequencing used naive CD4+ T cells from blood. Subset here: CD45RO-negative CD62L-positive naive CD4 T cells. CDR3 residues: CASSLGRSSGLAQQFF. In DNA form, the CDR3 reads TGTGCCAGCAGCTTAGGTCGGTCTAGCGGCCTTGCCCAGCAGTTCTTC.